One sample yielded the 22 T cell receptor beta chains listed below, sequenced in a study of T-cell reconstitution after alpha-beta-depleted transplantation in children. Preparation of the TCRbeta library was carried out with unique molecular identifiers. Each CDR3 protein gets one entry after TCRdb re-called the PCR reads with MiXCR. The profile shows 600,000 to 700,000 distinct CDR3 sequences, roughly 17% of them singletons. The sequencing here drew on PBMCs from the stem cell graft donor, taken from the stem cell graft. Receptors were obtained from a human donor who donated a stem cell graft to a child with acute myeloid leukemia.

This clonotype was recorded a few times. CDR3 sequence reads: CASSPRWTGAAGELFF. In nucleotides, the CDR3 is TGTGCCAGCAGCCCACGGTGGACAGGGGCCGCCGGGGAGCTGTTTTTT. V gene TRBV11-2 combines with J gene TRBJ2-2, with 9 bases fitting TRBD1. Germline V gene lookup returns CDR1 SGHAT and CDR2 FQNNGV. The V gene end was trimmed by 5 bases and the J gene end by 6 bases; junction bases not matched to a gene: 10. The CDR3 contains 16 residues.

CDR3 nucleotides: TGCGCCAGCAGCCTTTATGTTCTGGGGGGCCTCTCCTACAATGAGCAGTTCTTC. The encoded protein is CASSLYVLGGLSYNEQFF. The chain has TRBV4-3 and TRBJ2-1, with D possibly being TRBD1 or TRBD2 (6 bases each). V lost 4 bases and J 0 bases, leaving 19 bases between the germline ends. Germline V gene lookup returns CDR1 LGHNA and CDR2 YSLEER. The CDR3 is made up of 18 amino acids.

This clonotype was detected ten times or more. The chain links TRBV7-2 to TRBJ1-2; 8 bases are a match to TRBD1. The ends lost 5 bases at V and 1 base at J; junction bases unmatched: 9. CDR1 is SGHTA and CDR2 is FQGNSA in the germline V gene. This CDR3 contains 16 residues. This CDR3 is CASSLSGQAFNYGYTF. The CDR3, as DNA: TGTGCCAGCAGCCTTTCGGGACAGGCTTTTAACTATGGCTACACCTTC.

Ten or more counts support this clonotype. The rearrangement joins TRBV5-1 to TRBJ2-1; D unresolved. Germline V lookup: CDR1 SGHRS, CDR2 YFSETQ. Trimming cost V 1 base and J 3 bases, with 11 bases left between them. The CDR3 sequence is 15 residues long. The CDR3: CASSLLRPYYNEQFF. The CDR3 DNA is TGCGCCAGCAGCTTGTTGCGGCCCTACTACAATGAGCAGTTCTTC.

This clonotype came up many times. J is TRBJ2-3 and V is TRBV20-1; weak D call: TRBD1 (6 bases). The ends were cut back, 1 base at V and 2 bases at J, with 10 bases in the middle. This CDR3 contains 14 residues. The V gene's germline CDR1 is DFQATT and CDR2 SNEGSKA (reference sequence). CDR3 region: CSARVTGHTDTQYF. The CDR3 DNA follows: TGCAGTGCTAGAGTGACAGGTCACACAGATACGCAGTATTTT.

This clonotype showed up just a few times. This rearrangement joins TRBV11-2 to TRBJ2-1, with D maybe TRBD2 (5 bases). Between the trimmed V and J ends, which lost 5 bases and 4 bases, there was a span of 18 bases. Germline assignment: CDR1 SGHAT and CDR2 FQNNGV. The CDR3 has 16 residues. CDR3 residues: CASSPGNSSPYNEQFF. Here the CDR3 DNA reads TGTGCCAGCAGCCCGGGAAACAGTTCCCCTTACAATGAGCAGTTCTTC.

This clonotype has just a few counts. The CDR3 DNA sequence: TGTGCCTGGAGTGTAAGGGGGGGGGGCAATCAGCCCCAGCATTTT. It encodes CAWSVRGGGNQPQHF. The rearrangement links TRBV30 to TRBJ1-5, with a weak D call TRBD1 (6 bases). The ends were cut back, 0 bases at V and 2 bases at J, with 11 bases in the middle. Per the germline V gene, CDR1 is GTSNPN and CDR2 is SVGIG (reference sequence). The CDR3 length is 15 residues.

The CDR3 region is CASSFRQGLQTQYF. DNA for the CDR3: TGTGCCAGCAGTTTCCGACAGGGGTTGCAGACCCAGTACTTC. The rearrangement uses TRBV12-3 or TRBV12-4 and TRBJ2-5; 8 bases are a match to TRBD1. The CDR3 sequence is 14 residues long. After removal of 3 bases from V and 6 bases from J, the junction contained 6 bases not matched to a gene.

This clonotype has only a few counts. The chain employs TRBV18 and TRBJ2-6; the D is unclear. The V end lost 1 base, the J end lost 0 bases, and 13 bases lay between the germline ends. Germline V gene lookup returns CDR1 KGHSH and CDR2 LQKENI. The CDR3 is 18 residues long. CDR3 amino acids: CASSPRRLGNSGANVLTF. CDR3 DNA sequence: TGTGCCAGCTCACCACGACGATTAGGAAACTCTGGGGCCAACGTCCTGACTTTC.

The chain is built from TRBV6-2 or TRBV6-3 and TRBJ2-7, with D perhaps TRBD1 (6 bases). The CDR3 is 13 amino acids. The ends were cut back, 3 bases at V and 2 bases at J, with 8 bases in the middle. The germline V gene has CDR1 MNHEY and CDR2 SVGEGT. CDR3 region: CASSYDRTYEQYF. DNA for the CDR3: TGTGCCAGCAGTTATGACAGGACCTACGAGCAGTACTTC.

This clonotype was seen a single time. This could be a read error, since a much larger clone is one nucleotide away. V gene TRBV25-1 combines with J gene TRBJ2-7, with a weak D call TRBD1 (5 bases). V was shortened by 4 bases and J by 3 bases, with 10 bases between the two germline ends. CDR1 and CDR2 from the germline V gene are MGHDK and SYGVNS. The CDR3 has 13 residues. CDR3 in amino acids: CASSVRVNYEQYF. In DNA form, the CDR3 reads TGTGCCAGCAGTGTCAGGGTGAACTACGAGCAGTACTTC.

The sample holds one count of this clonotype. CDR3 sequence (DNA): TGCGCCAGCAGCGCGGGACTAGCGGAGTTCACAGATACGCAGTATTTT. Protein product: CASSAGLAEFTDTQYF. V is TRBV5-1 and J is TRBJ2-3; 11 positions agree with TRBD2. V dropped 4 bases and J dropped 2; count of bases not matched to a gene: 6. CDR3 size: 16 residues. Germline V gene lookup returns CDR1 SGHRS and CDR2 YFSETQ.

V and J are TRBV20-1 and TRBJ2-4; D not certain. Germline CDR1 DFQATT, CDR2 SNEGSKA (reference sequence). This CDR3 comprises 14 residues. V lost 3 bases and J lost 3, with 12 bases in between. As DNA, the CDR3 is TGCAGTGCTAGGTCCCCTCGAGGCAAAAACATTCAGTACTTC. This codes for CSARSPRGKNIQYF.

This clonotype was detected many times. V usage is TRBV29-1 and J usage is TRBJ2-1; D might be TRBD1 or TRBD2, each matching 6 bases. The CDR3 loop spans 14 amino acids. Per germline, CDR1 SQVTM and CDR2 ANQGSEA. The ends were cut back, 4 bases at V and 9 bases at J, with 19 bases in the middle. In DNA, the CDR3 is TGCAGCGTTGGAGTAGGGGGGCTCAACGGTGAGCAGTTCTTC. Translating gives CSVGVGGLNGEQFF.

This clonotype was detected a few times. The chain links TRBV6-1 to TRBJ1-2; 8 bases fit TRBD1. Germline V gene lookup returns CDR1 MNHNS and CDR2 SASEGT. The V segment lost 6 bases and the J segment 4 bases; nucleotides outside the gene matches: 7. This CDR3 region has 14 residues. The CDR3 DNA sequence: TGTGCCAGCAGCAAGACAGGGGACGGCTATGGCTACACCTTC. It is translated as CASSKTGDGYGYTF.

The CDR3 reads CSARVMTTRTDTQYF. The CDR3 nucleotides are TGCAGTGCTAGAGTCATGACCACTAGGACAGATACGCAGTATTTT. V gene TRBV20-1 combines with J gene TRBJ2-3; weak D call: TRBD2 (5 bases). The CDR3 has 15 residues. V was pared by 1 base and J by 3 bases, with 14 bases between. CDR1 and CDR2 (germline): DFQATT, SNEGSKA (reference sequence).

V and J are TRBV24-1 and TRBJ2-2, with D perhaps TRBD2 (5 bases). V was pared by 2 bases and J by 6 bases, with 9 bases between. This CDR3 contains 14 residues. Germline loops: CDR1 KGHDR, CDR2 SFDVKD. CDR3 coding DNA: TGTGCCACCAGTGATTCCGGGAAGGCCGGGGAGCTGTTTTTT. Translating gives CATSDSGKAGELFF.

This clonotype was observed a handful of times. V usage is TRBV25-1 and J usage is TRBJ1-5; a possible D gene is TRBD1 (5 bases). The CDR3 totals 14 residues. Trimming took off 6 bases at V and 3 bases at J, with 12 bases between the two ends. Germline CDR1 MGHDK, CDR2 SYGVNS. For the CDR3, the DNA is TGTGCCAGCAGGCCCGACGGGACCAATCAGCCCCAGCATTTT. It is translated as CASRPDGTNQPQHF.

Notes on this clonotype: It may be a read error: a sequence one base away is much more abundant. This sequence joins TRBV20-1 and TRBJ1-1, with D hard to call. The germline gives CDR1 DFQATT, CDR2 SNEGSKA (reference sequence). The CDR3 has 12 amino acids. Deletions cut 5 bases from V and 5 bases from J, with 12 bases between. The CDR3 DNA sequence: TGCAGTGCTCTCGACATGGGGACTGAAGCTTTCTTT. This codes for CSALDMGTEAFF.

To note about this clonotype: This could be a read error, since a much larger clone is one nucleotide away. The rearrangement joins TRBV15 to TRBJ2-7, with D perhaps TRBD2 (5 bases). Trimming cost V 0 bases and J 10 bases, with 13 bases left between them. There are 13 residues in the CDR3. Per the germline V gene, CDR1 is LNHNV and CDR2 is YYDKDF (reference sequence). For the CDR3, the DNA is TGTGCCACCAGCAGAGATAGGAGGAGCTTTCAGTACGTC. Encoded protein: CATSRDRRSFQYV.

The chain carries TRBV7-2 and TRBJ2-1, with a weak D call TRBD2 (6 bases). V was pared by 6 bases and J by 4 bases, with 13 bases between. CDR1 and CDR2 from the germline V gene are SGHTA and FQGNSA. The CDR3 contains 14 residues. Here the CDR3 DNA reads TGTGCCAGCAGTACTAGCACTGGGTACAATGAGCAGTTCTTC. Translated: CASSTSTGYNEQFF.

The gene calls are TRBV5-5 and TRBJ2-2; maybe TRBD2 (5 bases). CDR3 size: 15 residues. V was clipped by 3 bases and J by 2 bases, with 11 bases between them. From germline, CDR1 is SGHKS and CDR2 YYEKEE (reference sequence). The CDR3 sequence: CASSSELVNTGELFF. The CDR3 DNA is TGTGCCAGCAGCTCGGAACTAGTAAACACCGGGGAGCTGTTTTTT. The entire variable domain, with the rest obtained from reference TRBV5-5 and TRBJ2-2, is as follows: DAGVTQSPTHLIKTRGQQVTLRCSPISGHKSVSWYQQVLGQGPQFIFQYYEKEERGRGNFPDRFSARQFPNYSSELNVNALLLGDSALYLCASSSELVNTGELFFGEGSRLTVL.